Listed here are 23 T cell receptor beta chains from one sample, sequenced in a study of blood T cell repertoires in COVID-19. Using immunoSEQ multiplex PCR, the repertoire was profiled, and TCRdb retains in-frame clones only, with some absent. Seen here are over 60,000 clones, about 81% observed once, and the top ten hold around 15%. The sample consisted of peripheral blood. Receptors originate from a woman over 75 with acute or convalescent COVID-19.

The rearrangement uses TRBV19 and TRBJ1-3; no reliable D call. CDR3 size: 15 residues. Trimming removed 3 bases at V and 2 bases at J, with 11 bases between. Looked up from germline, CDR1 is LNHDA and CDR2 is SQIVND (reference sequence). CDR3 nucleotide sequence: TGTGCCAGTAGTATCCATGCAGGAACTGGAAACACCATATATTTT. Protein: CASSIHAGTGNTIYF.

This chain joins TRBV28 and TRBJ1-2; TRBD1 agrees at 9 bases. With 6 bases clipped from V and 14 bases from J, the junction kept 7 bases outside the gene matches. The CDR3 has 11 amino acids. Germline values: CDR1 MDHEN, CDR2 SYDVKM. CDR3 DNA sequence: TGTGCCAGCAGGGGACAGGGTATCGAAACCTTC. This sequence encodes CASRGQGIETF.

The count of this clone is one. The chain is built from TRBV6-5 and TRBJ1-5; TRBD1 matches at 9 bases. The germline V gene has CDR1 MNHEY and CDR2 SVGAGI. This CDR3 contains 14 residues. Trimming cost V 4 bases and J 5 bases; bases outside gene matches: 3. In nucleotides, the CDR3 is TGTGCCAGCAGTTCCGGGACAGGGTATCAGCCCCAGCATTTT. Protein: CASSSGTGYQPQHF.

The CDR3 region has the DNA TGTGCCAGCAGTGGACCGGGACTAGCGGGAAACGGGCAGTTCTTC. It codes for CASSGPGLAGNGQFF. The rearrangement uses TRBV25-1 and TRBJ2-1, with 13 bases lining up with TRBD2. Unmatched junction bases numbered 9, after V lost 4 bases and J lost 12 bases. Germline assignment: CDR1 MGHDK and CDR2 SYGVNS. The CDR3 contains 15 residues.

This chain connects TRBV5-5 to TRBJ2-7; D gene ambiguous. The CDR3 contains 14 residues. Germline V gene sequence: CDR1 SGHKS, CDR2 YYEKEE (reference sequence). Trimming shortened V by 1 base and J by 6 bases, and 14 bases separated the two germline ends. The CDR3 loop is CASSLQYGVSEQYF. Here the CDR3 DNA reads TGTGCCAGCAGCTTGCAGTACGGAGTGAGCGAGCAGTACTTC.

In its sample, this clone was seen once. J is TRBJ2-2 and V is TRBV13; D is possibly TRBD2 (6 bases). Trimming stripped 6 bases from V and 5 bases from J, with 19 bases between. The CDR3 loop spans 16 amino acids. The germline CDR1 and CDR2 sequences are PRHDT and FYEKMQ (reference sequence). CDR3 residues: CASRPKWDWGTGELFF. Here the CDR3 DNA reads TGTGCCAGCAGACCAAAATGGGACTGGGGGACCGGGGAGCTGTTTTTT.

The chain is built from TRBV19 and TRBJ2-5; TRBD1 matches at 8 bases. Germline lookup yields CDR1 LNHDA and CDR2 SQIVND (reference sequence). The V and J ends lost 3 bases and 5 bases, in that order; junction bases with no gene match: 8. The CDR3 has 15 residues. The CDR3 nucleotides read TGTGCCAGTAGTATTCCCAGGGGGCAATGGGAGACCCAGTACTTC. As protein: CASSIPRGQWETQYF.

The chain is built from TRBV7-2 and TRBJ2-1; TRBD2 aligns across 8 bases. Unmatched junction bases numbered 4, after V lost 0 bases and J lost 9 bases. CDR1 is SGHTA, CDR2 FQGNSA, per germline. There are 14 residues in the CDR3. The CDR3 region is CASSLARTSSEQFF. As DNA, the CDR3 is TGTGCCAGCAGCTTAGCTAGGACTAGCAGTGAGCAGTTCTTC. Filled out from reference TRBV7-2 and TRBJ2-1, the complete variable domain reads GAGVSQSPSNKVTEKGKDVELRCDPISGHTALYWYRQSLGQGLEFLIYFQGNSAPDKSGLPSDRFSAERTGGSVSTLTIQRTQQEDSAVYLCASSLARTSSEQFFGPGTRLTVL.

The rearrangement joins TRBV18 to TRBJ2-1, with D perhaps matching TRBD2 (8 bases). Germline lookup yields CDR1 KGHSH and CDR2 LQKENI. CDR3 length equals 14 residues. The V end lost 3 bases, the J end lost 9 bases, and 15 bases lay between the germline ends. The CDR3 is CASSPGLAGGEQFF. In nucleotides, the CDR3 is TGTGCCAGCTCACCCGGACTAGCAGGGGGTGAGCAGTTCTTC. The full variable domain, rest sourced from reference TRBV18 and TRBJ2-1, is NAGVMQNPRHLVRRRGQEARLRCSPMKGHSHVYWYRQLPEEGLKFMVYLQKENIIDESGMPKERFSAEFPKEGPSILRIQQVVRGDSAAYFCASSPGLAGGEQFFGPGTRLTVL.

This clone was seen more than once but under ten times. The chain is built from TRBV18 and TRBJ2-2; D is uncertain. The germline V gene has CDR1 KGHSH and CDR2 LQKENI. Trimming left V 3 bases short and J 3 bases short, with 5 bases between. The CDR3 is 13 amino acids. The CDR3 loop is CASSPRDTGELFF. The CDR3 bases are TGTGCCAGCTCACCCCGGGACACCGGGGAGCTGTTTTTT.

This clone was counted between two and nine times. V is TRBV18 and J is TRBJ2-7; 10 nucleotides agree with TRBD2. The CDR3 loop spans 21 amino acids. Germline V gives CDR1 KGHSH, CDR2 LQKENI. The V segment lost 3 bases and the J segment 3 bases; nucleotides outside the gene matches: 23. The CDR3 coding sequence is TGTGCCAGCTCACCCCTTTTTAGTGACCTGGCCATCCTAGCGGGAGACTACGAGCAGTACTTC. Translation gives CASSPLFSDLAILAGDYEQYF. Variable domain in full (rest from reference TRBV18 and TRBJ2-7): NAGVMQNPRHLVRRRGQEARLRCSPMKGHSHVYWYRQLPEEGLKFMVYLQKENIIDESGMPKERFSAEFPKEGPSILRIQQVVRGDSAAYFCASSPLFSDLAILAGDYEQYFGPGTRLTVT.

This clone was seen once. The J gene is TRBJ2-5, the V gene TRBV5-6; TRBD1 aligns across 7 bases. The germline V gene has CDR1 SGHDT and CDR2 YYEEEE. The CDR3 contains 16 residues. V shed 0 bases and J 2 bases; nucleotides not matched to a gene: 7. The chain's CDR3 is CASSLEWDRLQETQYF. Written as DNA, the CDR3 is TGTGCCAGCAGCTTGGAGTGGGACAGACTGCAAGAGACCCAGTACTTC.

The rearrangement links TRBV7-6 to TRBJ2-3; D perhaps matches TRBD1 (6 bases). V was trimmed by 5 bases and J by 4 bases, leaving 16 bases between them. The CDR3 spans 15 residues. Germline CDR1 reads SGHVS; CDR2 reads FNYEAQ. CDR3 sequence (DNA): TGTGCCAGCAGCCTGAACAGGGCTGGGGCAGATACGCAGTATTTT. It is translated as CASSLNRAGADTQYF.

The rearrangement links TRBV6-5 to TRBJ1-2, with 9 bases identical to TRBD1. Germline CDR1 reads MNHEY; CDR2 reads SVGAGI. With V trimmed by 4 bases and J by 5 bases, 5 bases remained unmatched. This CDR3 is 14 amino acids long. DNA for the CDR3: TGTGCCAGCAGTTGGACAGGGGAGGGATATGGCTACACCTTC. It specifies CASSWTGEGYGYTF.

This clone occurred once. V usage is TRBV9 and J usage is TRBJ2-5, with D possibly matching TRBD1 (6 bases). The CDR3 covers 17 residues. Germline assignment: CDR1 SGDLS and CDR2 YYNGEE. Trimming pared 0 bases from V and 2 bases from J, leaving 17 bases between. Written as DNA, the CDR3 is TGTGCCAGCAGCGTAGCCCCCGCTACAGGGTCGCAAGAGACCCAGTACTTC. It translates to CASSVAPATGSQETQYF.

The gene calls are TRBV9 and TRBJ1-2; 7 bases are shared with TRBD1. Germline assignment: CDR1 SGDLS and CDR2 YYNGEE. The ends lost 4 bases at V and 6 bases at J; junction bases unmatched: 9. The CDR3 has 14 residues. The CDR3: CASSHDRVIDGYTF. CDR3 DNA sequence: TGTGCCAGCAGCCATGACAGGGTGATAGATGGCTACACCTTC.

The CDR3 sequence is CASSQYDLGRTHNEQFF. The CDR3, as DNA: TGCGCCAGCAGCCAATACGACCTAGGGAGGACACACAATGAGCAGTTCTTC. The rearrangement links TRBV4-1 to TRBJ2-1; tentative D call: TRBD2 (6 bases). Looked up from germline, CDR1 is MGHRA and CDR2 is YSYEKL. This CDR3 is built from 17 residues. Trimming cost V 2 bases and J 5 bases, with 19 bases left between them.

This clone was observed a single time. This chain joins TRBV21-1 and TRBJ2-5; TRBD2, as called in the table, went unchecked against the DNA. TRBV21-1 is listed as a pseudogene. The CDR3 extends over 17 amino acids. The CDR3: CASRSPGVLAGEETQYF. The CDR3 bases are TGTGCCAGCAGATCCCCCGGGGTGCTAGCGGGAGAAGAGACCCAGTACTTC.

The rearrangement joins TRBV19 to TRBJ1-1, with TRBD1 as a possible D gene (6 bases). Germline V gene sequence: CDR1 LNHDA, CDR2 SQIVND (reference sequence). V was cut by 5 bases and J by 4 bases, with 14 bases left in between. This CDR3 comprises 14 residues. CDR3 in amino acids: CASSFRGRGTEAFF. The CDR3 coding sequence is TGTGCCAGTAGTTTCAGGGGCCGGGGCACTGAAGCTTTCTTT.

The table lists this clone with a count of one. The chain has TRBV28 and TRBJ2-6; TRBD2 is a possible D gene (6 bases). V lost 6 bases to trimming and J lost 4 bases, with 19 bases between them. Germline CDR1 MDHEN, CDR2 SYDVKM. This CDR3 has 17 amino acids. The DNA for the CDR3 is TGTGCCAGCAGGGCCTCCCTGACTAGTTACGGGGCCAACGTCCTGACTTTC. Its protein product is CASRASLTSYGANVLTF. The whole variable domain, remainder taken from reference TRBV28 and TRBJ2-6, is DVKVTQSSRYLVKRTGEKVFLECVQDMDHENMFWYRQDPGLGLRLIYFSYDVKMKEKGDIPEGYSVSREKKERFSLILESASTNQTSMYLCASRASLTSYGANVLTFGAGSRLTVL.

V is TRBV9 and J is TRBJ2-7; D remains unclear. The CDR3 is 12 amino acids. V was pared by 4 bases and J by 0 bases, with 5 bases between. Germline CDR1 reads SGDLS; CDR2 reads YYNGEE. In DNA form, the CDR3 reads TGTGCCAGCAGCCCTCCCTCCTACGAGCAGTACTTC. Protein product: CASSPPSYEQYF.

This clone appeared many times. The DNA of the CDR3 is TGTGCTAGTGGTTTGCCGTTACAGGGGGCCGGCTACACCTTC. Its translation: CASGLPLQGAGYTF. The V and J genes are TRBV12-5 and TRBJ1-2; TRBD1 matches at 9 bases. V trimming: 2 bases; J trimming: 8 bases; junction bases outside the gene matches: 6. Germline V CDR1 and CDR2: LGHNT, FRNRAP. The CDR3 has 14 residues.

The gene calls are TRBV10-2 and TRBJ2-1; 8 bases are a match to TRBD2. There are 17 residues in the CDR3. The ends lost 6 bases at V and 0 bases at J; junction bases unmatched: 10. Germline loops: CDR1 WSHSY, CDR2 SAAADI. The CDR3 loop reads CASSDLERERSYNEQFF. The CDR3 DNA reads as TGCGCCAGCAGCGACCTCGAGCGGGAGCGCTCCTACAATGAGCAGTTCTTC.